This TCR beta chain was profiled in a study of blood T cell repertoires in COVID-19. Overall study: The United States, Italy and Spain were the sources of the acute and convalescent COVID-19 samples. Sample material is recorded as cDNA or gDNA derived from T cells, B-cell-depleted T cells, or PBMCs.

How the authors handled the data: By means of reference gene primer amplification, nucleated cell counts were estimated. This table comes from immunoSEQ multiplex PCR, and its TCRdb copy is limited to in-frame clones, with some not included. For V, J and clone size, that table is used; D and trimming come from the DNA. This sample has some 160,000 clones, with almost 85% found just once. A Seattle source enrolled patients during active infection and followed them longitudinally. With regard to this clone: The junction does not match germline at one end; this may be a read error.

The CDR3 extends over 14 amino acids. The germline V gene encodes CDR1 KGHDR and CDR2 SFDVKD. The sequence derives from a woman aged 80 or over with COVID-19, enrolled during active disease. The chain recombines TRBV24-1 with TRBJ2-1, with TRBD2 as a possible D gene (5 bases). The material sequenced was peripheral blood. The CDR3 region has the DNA TGTGCCACCAGTGGGATGCTAGCCAACAATGGGCAGTTCTTC. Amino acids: CATSGMLANNGQFF.